The 21 T cell receptor beta chains presented below share a single source sample, sequenced in a study of blood T cell repertoires in COVID-19. Sequencing used immunoSEQ multiplex PCR; TCRdb keeps in-frame clones, though not all of them. The sample holds a few hundred thousand clones, about 90% seen once. The sample consisted of peripheral blood. The origin of the receptors is a middle-aged man with active or convalescent COVID-19.

The chain joins TRBV27 to TRBJ2-1, with no clear D. Between the trimmed V and J ends, which lost 3 bases and 5 bases, there was a span of 5 bases. The CDR3 is 12 residues long. The germline gives CDR1 MNHEY, CDR2 SMNVEV (reference sequence). CDR3 sequence (DNA): TGTGCCAGCAGTTTTCAGGACAATGAGCAGTTCTTC. Amino acids: CASSFQDNEQFF.

As DNA, the CDR3 is TGCAGTGCTAGTTTTCAGCCCCTGGGACAGCTCCCGTTAGATGGCTACACCTTC. This gives the protein CSASFQPLGQLPLDGYTF. The chain uses TRBV20-1 and TRBJ1-2; 7 bases align to TRBD1. The CDR3 totals 18 residues. The V and J ends lost 3 bases and 6 bases, in that order; junction bases with no gene match: 22. CDR1 DFQATT and CDR2 SNEGSKA come from the germline V gene (reference sequence).

This sequence joins TRBV11-2 and TRBJ2-7; TRBD2 might be the D (6 bases). Germline-derived CDR1 and CDR2 are SGHAT and FQNNGV. This CDR3 contains 14 residues. V was pared by 5 bases and J by 2 bases, with 13 bases between. CDR3 in DNA: TGTGCCAGCAGCCTTCCGGGACTCACCTACGAGCAGTACTTC. This encodes CASSLPGLTYEQYF. Variable domain in full (rest from reference TRBV11-2 and TRBJ2-7): EAGVAQSPRYKIIEKRQSVAFWCNPISGHATLYWYQQILGQGPKLLIQFQNNGVVDDSQLPKDRFSAERLKGVDSTLKIQPAKLEDSAVYLCASSLPGLTYEQYFGPGTRLTVT.

This clone occurred once. The chain recombines TRBV6-5 with TRBJ2-1; a weak D match, TRBD1 (6 bases). The V end was cut by 2 bases, the J end by 4 bases, with 12 bases between. CDR3 length equals 15 residues. Germline V gene data show CDR1 as MNHEY and CDR2 as SVGAGI. CDR3 DNA: TGTGCCAGCAGTTACGGCAGGGGCTATTACAATGAGCAGTTCTTC. Translated: CASSYGRGYYNEQFF.

The V call is TRBV7-2, the J call TRBJ1-5, with 9 bases identical to TRBD1. V shed 5 bases and J 6 bases; nucleotides not matched to a gene: 5. Looked up from germline, CDR1 is SGHTA and CDR2 is FQGNSA. There are 14 residues in the CDR3. CDR3 sequence reads: CASSNRGLSQPQHF. CDR3 nucleotide sequence: TGTGCCAGCAGCAACAGGGGGCTCAGTCAGCCCCAGCATTTT.

The V call is TRBV5-3, the J call TRBJ1-5; no definite D call. TRBV5-3 is reported as an ORF; its role is uncertain. The CDR3 is 12 residues long. The V end was cut by 3 bases, the J end by 5 bases, with 6 bases between. CDR3 nucleotide sequence: TGTGCCAGAAGCTCCCCTTATCAGCCCCAGCATTTT. Protein: CARSSPYQPQHF.

V and J are TRBV20-1 and TRBJ2-5; D uncertain. The CDR3 has 13 amino acids. V gave up 5 bases and J gave up 5 bases, with 15 bases separating them. The germline gives CDR1 DFQATT, CDR2 SNEGSKA (reference sequence). CDR3 amino acids: CSAGGGGAETQYF. The CDR3 region has the DNA TGCAGTGCTGGTGGCGGCGGCGCGGAGACCCAGTACTTC.

The J gene is TRBJ2-5, the V gene TRBV6-5; D is ambiguous. V was trimmed by 6 bases and J by 5 bases, leaving 10 bases between them. CDR1 and CDR2 from the germline V gene are MNHEY and SVGAGI. The CDR3 covers 12 residues. The CDR3 loop reads CASRIRAETQYF. CDR3 DNA: TGTGCCAGCAGGATCCGCGCCGAGACCCAGTACTTC.

V usage is TRBV7-8 and J usage is TRBJ2-7, with TRBD1 matching 9 bases. The ends lost 5 bases at V and 5 bases at J; junction bases unmatched: 13. Germline loops: CDR1 SGHVS, CDR2 FQNEAQ. This CDR3 contains 16 residues. Here the CDR3 DNA reads TGTGCCAGCAGCCTGGGACAGGGCCTGAGAGGGGACGAGCAGTACTTC. It is translated as CASSLGQGLRGDEQYF.

The chain employs TRBV4-1 and TRBJ2-7, with 9 bases matching TRBD1. V trimming: 0 bases; J trimming: 4 bases; junction bases outside the gene matches: 16. This CDR3 is 19 amino acids long. Looked up from germline, CDR1 is MGHRA and CDR2 is YSYEKL. The DNA for the CDR3 is TGCGCCAGCAGCCAAGAGGGACAGGGCCCAATCCGAAACCCATACGAGCAGTACTTC. It is translated as CASSQEGQGPIRNPYEQYF.

J is TRBJ2-1 and V is TRBV27; 7 bases are shared with TRBD2. The CDR3 covers 16 residues. V was pared by 0 bases and J by 7 bases, with 9 bases of the junction left unmatched. Per germline, CDR1 MNHEY and CDR2 SMNVEV (reference sequence). As DNA, the CDR3 is TGTGCCAGCAGTTTATCCGGGACTACCTCGGGGAATGAGCAGTTCTTC. This gives the protein CASSLSGTTSGNEQFF.

The chain joins TRBV3-1 (or the pseudogene TRBV3-2) to TRBJ1-5; perhaps TRBD1 as D (5 bases). The CDR3 length is 16 residues. Germline loops: CDR1 LGHDT, CDR2 YNNKEL (reference sequence). V dropped 0 bases and J dropped 4 bases, with 13 bases sitting between them. CDR3 DNA: TGTGCCAGCAGCCAAGAGGGGGGACTTTATAATCAGCCCCAGCATTTT. Its protein is CASSQEGGLYNQPQHF.

The rearrangement joins TRBV5-4 to TRBJ2-1; tentative D call: TRBD2 (6 bases). V was clipped by 2 bases and J by 5 bases, with 14 bases between them. This CDR3 is built from 15 residues. Germline assignment: CDR1 SGHNT and CDR2 YYREEE (reference sequence). CDR3: CASSFELAGNNEQFF. The CDR3 nucleotides read TGTGCCAGCAGCTTTGAGCTTGCGGGGAACAATGAGCAGTTCTTC.

This chain uses TRBV27 with TRBJ2-1, with D possibly being TRBD2 (6 bases). Germline CDR1 is MNHEY and CDR2 is SMNVEV (reference sequence). This CDR3 is 16 amino acids long. The V end lost 3 bases, the J end lost 0 bases, and 12 bases lay between the germline ends. The CDR3 loop is CASSFHAGISYNEQFF. The CDR3 DNA reads TGTGCCAGCAGTTTCCACGCGGGGATCTCCTACAATGAGCAGTTCTTC.

The chain uses TRBV5-5 and TRBJ2-4; D not resolved. Germline CDR1 is SGHKS and CDR2 is YYEKEE (reference sequence). The germline V and J ends were trimmed by 2 bases and 8 bases, with 8 bases remaining between them. The CDR3 has 12 amino acids. CDR3 DNA sequence: TGTGCCAGCAGCTTTGAACGGGACATTCAGTACTTC. Protein: CASSFERDIQYF.

The chain has TRBV29-1 and TRBJ1-2, with 8 nucleotides matching TRBD1. With V trimmed by 1 base and J by 8 bases, 9 bases remained unmatched. This CDR3 has 14 amino acids. Germline V lookup: CDR1 SQVTM, CDR2 ANQGSEA. CDR3 coding DNA: TGCAGCGTTGAAGCCGGGACAGGAGGGTGGGGCTACACCTTC. Translating gives CSVEAGTGGWGYTF.

The CDR3 protein is CASSSPGQGALGAFF. CDR3 in DNA: TGTGCCAGCAGCTCGCCCGGACAGGGGGCGTTGGGAGCTTTCTTT. This sequence joins TRBV7-9 and TRBJ1-1, with 11 bases matching TRBD1. The CDR3 spans 15 residues. The V gene end was trimmed by 4 bases and the J gene end by 10 bases; junction bases not matched to a gene: 11. The germline CDR1 and CDR2 sequences are SEHNR and FQNEAQ (reference sequence).

The chain combines TRBV2 with TRBJ2-5; no clear D. The CDR3 length is 12 residues. Trimming pared 7 bases from V and 0 bases from J, leaving 6 bases between. CDR1 is SNHLY, CDR2 FYNNEI, per germline. Here the CDR3 reads CASNTYQETQYF. CDR3 DNA: TGTGCCAGCAACACATACCAAGAGACCCAGTACTTC.

This chain joins TRBV11-2 and TRBJ2-7; the match to TRBD1 covers 10 bases. The trim removed 2 bases at V and 1 base at J, leaving 5 bases unmatched. Germline V gives CDR1 SGHAT, CDR2 FQNNGV. CDR3 size: 16 residues. The CDR3 nucleotides are TGTGCCAGCAGCTTAAGGGGACAGGGGTCTTCCTACGAGCAGTACTTC. Amino acid sequence: CASSLRGQGSSYEQYF.

The chain carries TRBV7-8 and TRBJ2-5; TRBD1 agrees at 8 bases. Trimming removed 4 bases from V and 3 bases from J; junction bases left unmatched: 7. CDR1 SGHVS and CDR2 FQNEAQ come from the germline V gene. The CDR3 consists of 15 residues. As DNA, the CDR3 is TGTGCCAGCAGCTCCCGACAGGGGACCAAAGAGACCCAGTACTTC. This gives the protein CASSSRQGTKETQYF.

The V gene is TRBV6-1, the J gene TRBJ1-1; 7 bases align to TRBD1. The V gene end was trimmed by 2 bases and the J gene end by 4 bases; junction bases not matched to a gene: 4. Germline V gives CDR1 MNHNS, CDR2 SASEGT. This CDR3 is 14 amino acids long. Here the CDR3 DNA reads TGTGCCAGCAGTGAACAGGGGGAAGGCACTGAAGCTTTCTTT. Protein sequence: CASSEQGEGTEAFF.